This T cell receptor beta chain is from a study of blood T cell repertoires in COVID-19. In the study overall: The analysed material was cDNA or gDNA that came from T cells, B-cell-depleted T cells, or PBMCs.

Some clones are missing from TCRdb's copy, which holds only in-frame ones; the method was immunoSEQ multiplex PCR. The sample has over 35,000 clones, around 70% seen once. The germline CDR1 and CDR2 sequences are GTSNPN and SVGIG (reference sequence). CDR3 length: 13 residues. The germline V and J ends were trimmed by 8 bases and 3 bases, with 16 bases remaining between them. The sequence came from an older man with acute or convalescent COVID-19. The chain recombines TRBV30 with TRBJ1-2, with unresolved D. Sample: peripheral blood. The CDR3 loop reads CAKNDQAYYGYTF. CDR3 nucleotide sequence: TGTGCCAAAAACGATCAGGCCTACTATGGCTACACCTTC.